The 9 T cell receptor beta chains presented below share a single source sample, sequenced in a study of T cell changes during pregnancy in multiple sclerosis. The table came from immunoSEQ multiplex PCR; TCRdb's copy has only in-frame clones and leaves some out. Among fewer than 15,000 clones, 88% were seen once, and the ten largest hold about 8.7%. The sample consisted of CD8+ T cells from peripheral blood mononuclear cells, taken in the first trimester of pregnancy. The receptors originated from a female donor with multiple sclerosis, enrolled in a pregnancy study.

This clone has just one count. CDR3 loop: CASALGTEPSEQFF. CDR3 DNA: TGTGCCAGTGCCCTGGGGACAGAGCCAAGTGAGCAGTTCTTC. The gene calls are TRBV19 and TRBJ2-1, with 7 bases that match TRBD1. The germline V gene has CDR1 LNHDA and CDR2 SQIVND (reference sequence). The CDR3 is made up of 14 amino acids. The V segment lost 8 bases and the J segment 9 bases; nucleotides outside the gene matches: 13.

The chain combines TRBV6-5 with TRBJ1-2; tentative D call: TRBD1 (6 bases). Germline CDR1 is MNHEY and CDR2 is SVGAGI. This CDR3 spans 14 amino acids. Trimming took off 7 bases at V and 8 bases at J, with 20 bases between the two ends. Written as DNA, the CDR3 is TGTGCCAGCACCTCCTTCGGGGGGGGCAAAGGCTACACCTTC. It translates to CASTSFGGGKGYTF.

V is TRBV4-1 and J is TRBJ2-1; 8 nucleotides line up with TRBD2. CDR1 and CDR2 (germline): MGHRA, YSYEKL. The CDR3 contains 14 residues. J lost 2 bases, V lost 4 bases, and 1 base had no gene match. In DNA form, the CDR3 reads TGCGCCAGCAGCCCGGGAGGGGCCTACAATGAGCAGTTCTTC. Protein: CASSPGGAYNEQFF.

The CDR3 nucleotides are TGTGCCAGCCGCCCCTCGGCAGGGGAGAAGCCATATGGCTACACCTTC. Its protein is CASRPSAGEKPYGYTF. This chain joins TRBV27 and TRBJ1-2; D is possibly TRBD1 (6 bases). The ends were cut back, 8 bases at V and 5 bases at J, with 24 bases in the middle. The CDR3 sequence is 16 residues long. CDR1 is MNHEY and CDR2 is SMNVEV in the germline V gene (reference sequence).

This chain uses TRBV9 with TRBJ2-5; possibly TRBD2 for D (6 bases). Trimming removed 4 bases at V and 0 bases at J, with 19 bases between. The germline V gene encodes CDR1 SGDLS and CDR2 YYNGEE. The CDR3 totals 17 residues. The CDR3 DNA reads TGTGCCAGCAGCCCCGGGGACTTTAGGGCTAACCAAGAGACCCAGTACTTC. Its translation is CASSPGDFRANQETQYF. Looking up the rest from reference TRBV9 and TRBJ2-5 gives the full variable domain: DSGVTQTPKHLITATGQRVTLRCSPRSGDLSVYWYQQSLDQGLQFLIQYYNGEERAKGNILERFSAQQFPDLHSELNLSSLELGDSALYFCASSPGDFRANQETQYFGPGTRLLVL.

The chain carries TRBV4-1 and TRBJ1-2; the D gene is possibly TRBD1 (6 bases). CDR1 is MGHRA and CDR2 is YSYEKL in the germline V gene. There are 16 residues in the CDR3. V was pared by 1 base and J by 0 bases, with 12 bases between. Here the CDR3 reads CASSQGIQGANYGYTF. CDR3 DNA: TGCGCCAGCAGCCAAGGTATACAGGGAGCTAACTATGGCTACACCTTC.

The CDR3 sequence is CASSLVQRSGETQYF. The CDR3 DNA reads as TGCGCCAGCAGCTTGGTCCAACGGTCAGGGGAGACCCAGTACTTC. The chain has TRBV5-1 and TRBJ2-5, with D perhaps matching TRBD1 (5 bases). Germline V gene data show CDR1 as SGHRS and CDR2 as YFSETQ. The V gene lost 0 bases and the J gene lost 5 bases, with 14 bases spanning the gap. This CDR3 region has 15 residues. The full variable domain, its missing parts supplied by reference TRBV5-1 and TRBJ2-5, is KAGVTQTPRYLIKTRGQQVTLSCSPISGHRSVSWYQQTPGQGLQFLFEYFSETQRNKGNFPGRFSGRQFSNSRSEMNVSTLELGDSALYLCASSLVQRSGETQYFGPGTRLLVL.

The chain carries TRBV2 and TRBJ2-7, with D possibly TRBD2 on 6 matching bases. This CDR3 is built from 15 residues. Looked up from germline, CDR1 is SNHLY and CDR2 is FYNNEI. V was pared by 2 bases and J by 4 bases, with 15 bases between. The CDR3 protein is CASSEFGTGVYEQYF. The CDR3 coding sequence is TGTGCCAGCAGTGAATTTGGGACGGGGGTTTACGAGCAGTACTTC. The entire variable domain, with the rest obtained from reference TRBV2 and TRBJ2-7, is as follows: EPEVTQTPSHQVTQMGQEVILRCVPISNHLYFYWYRQILGQKVEFLVSFYNNEISEKSEIFDDQFSVERPDGSNFTLKIRSTKLEDSAMYFCASSEFGTGVYEQYFGPGTRLTVT.

A word on this clone: This CDR3 is missing its conserved last phenylalanine or tryptophan, likely due to a read error. The DNA is left out, because the CDR3 cannot be placed on it with certainty; the CDR3 is given as TCRdb lists it. V and J are TRBV23-1 and TRBJ1-1; the DNA was not used to check the table's D call, TRBD1. TRBV23-1 is an ORF; its function is uncertain. A total of 13 residues make up the CDR3, ends included. Here the CDR3 reads CASSQSTGQGAIP.